This TCR beta chain derives from a study of low-dose radiotherapy and immunotherapy resistance in tumors. Study as a whole: Dosing for Cohort 2 consisted of 1 Gy per fraction every two weeks, reaching a total of 13 Gy over 26 weeks. Each patient took aspirin at a dose of 300 mg by mouth once daily over the course of four cycles, with dosing beginning on cycle 1 day 1.

The treatment that donors received included nivolumab, ipilimumab, aspirin, low-dose cyclophosphamide and low-dose radiotherapy. Germline CDR1 reads SQVTM; CDR2 reads ANQGSEA. V lost 4 bases and J 3 bases, leaving 13 bases between the germline ends. This CDR3 is built from 14 residues. Alpha and beta chains were covered, as first-strand cDNA relied on TRAV- and TRBV-specific primers. TCR amplification ran roughly 20 PCR cycles using constant-region and V-primer adapter primers. mRNA isolates were amplified via in vitro transcription. TCRdb itself ran the reads through MiXCR, one entry per CDR3 protein. The data show about 17,000 distinct CDR3 sequences, with around three quarters seen just once and about 6% held by the top ten.

The clonotype originates from a human donor with advanced metastatic prostate, ovarian, gallbladder or colorectal cancer (not recorded which). This table probably holds off-target reads from a library built for another chain. The V gene is TRBV29-1, the J gene TRBJ1-3; a possible D gene is TRBD1 (6 bases). CDR3 DNA: TGCAGCGTTGTAGGCAGGGGAGGTGGAAACACCATATATTTT. It specifies CSVVGRGGGNTIYF.